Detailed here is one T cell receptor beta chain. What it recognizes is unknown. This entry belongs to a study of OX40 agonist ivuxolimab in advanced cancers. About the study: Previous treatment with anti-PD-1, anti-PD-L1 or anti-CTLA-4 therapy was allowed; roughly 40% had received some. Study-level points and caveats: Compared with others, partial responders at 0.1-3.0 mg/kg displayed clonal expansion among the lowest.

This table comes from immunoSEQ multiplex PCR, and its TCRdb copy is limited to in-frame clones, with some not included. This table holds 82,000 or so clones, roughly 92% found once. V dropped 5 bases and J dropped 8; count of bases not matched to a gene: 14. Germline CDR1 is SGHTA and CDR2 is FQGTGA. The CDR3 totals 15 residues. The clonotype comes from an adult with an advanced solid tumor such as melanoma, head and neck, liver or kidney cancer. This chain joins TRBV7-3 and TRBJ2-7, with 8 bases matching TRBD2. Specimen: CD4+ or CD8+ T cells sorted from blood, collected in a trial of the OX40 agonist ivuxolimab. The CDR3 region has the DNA TGTGCCAGCAGCCTCGATGAAGGGACTAGTTTTAAGCAGTACTTC. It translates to CASSLDEGTSFKQYF.